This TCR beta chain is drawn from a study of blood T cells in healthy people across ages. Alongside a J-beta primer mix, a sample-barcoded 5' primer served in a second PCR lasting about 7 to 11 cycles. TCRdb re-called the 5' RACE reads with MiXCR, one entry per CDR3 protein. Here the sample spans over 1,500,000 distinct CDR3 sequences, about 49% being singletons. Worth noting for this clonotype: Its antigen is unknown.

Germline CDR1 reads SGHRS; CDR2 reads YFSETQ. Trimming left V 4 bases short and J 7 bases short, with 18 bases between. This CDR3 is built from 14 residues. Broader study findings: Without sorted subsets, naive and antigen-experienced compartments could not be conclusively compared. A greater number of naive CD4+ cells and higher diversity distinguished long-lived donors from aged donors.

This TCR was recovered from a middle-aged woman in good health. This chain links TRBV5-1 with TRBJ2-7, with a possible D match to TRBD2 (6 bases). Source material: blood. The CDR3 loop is CASSATSSSGEQYF. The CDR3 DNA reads TGCGCCAGCAGCGCGACTAGTTCAAGCGGAGAGCAGTACTTC.